The clone carrying this TCR beta chain came up once. This sample is drawn from a study of blood T cell repertoires in COVID-19. Study information: Samples came from the United States, Italy and Spain, spanning acute and convalescent COVID-19. From T cells, B-cell-depleted T cells, or PBMCs came the material, which was cDNA or gDNA.

The repertoire was sequenced with immunoSEQ multiplex PCR; TCRdb's copy has only in-frame clones and lacks some. The sample lists 200,000 to 250,000 clones, 70% to 90% occurring once. The study recruited people aged about 18 to 95 years across about two dozen US areas. Self-reported history from a screening survey and questionnaire set each donor's cohort. CDR1 is SGHDN and CDR2 is FVKESK in the germline V gene. Trimming took 0 bases from V and 7 from J; bases not matched to a gene: 4. This CDR3 region has 15 residues. Material for sequencing was PBMCs or T cells enriched from blood (not recorded which). The source is a young man with acute COVID-19. The chain couples TRBV14 to TRBJ2-4, with 9 bases lining up with TRBD2. CDR3 loop: CASSQERTSANIQYF. The CDR3 nucleotides read TGTGCCAGCAGCCAAGAAAGGACTAGCGCGAACATTCAGTACTTC.